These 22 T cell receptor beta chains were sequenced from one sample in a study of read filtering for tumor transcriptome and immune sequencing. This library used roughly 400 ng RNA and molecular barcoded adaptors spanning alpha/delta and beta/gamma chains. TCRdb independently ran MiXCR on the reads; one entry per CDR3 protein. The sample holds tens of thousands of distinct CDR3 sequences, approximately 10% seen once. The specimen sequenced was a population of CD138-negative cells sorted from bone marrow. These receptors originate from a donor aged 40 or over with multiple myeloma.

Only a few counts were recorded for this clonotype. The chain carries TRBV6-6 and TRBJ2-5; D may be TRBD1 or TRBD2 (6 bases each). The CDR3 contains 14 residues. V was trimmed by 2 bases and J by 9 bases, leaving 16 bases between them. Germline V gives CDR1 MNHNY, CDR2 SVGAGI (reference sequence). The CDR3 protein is CASSYLTRGEAQYF. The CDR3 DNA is TGTGCCAGCAGTTACCTCACTAGGGGGGAAGCCCAGTACTTC.

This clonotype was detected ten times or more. The CDR3 sequence: CASSLERDTQYF. The CDR3 DNA follows: TGTGCCAGCAGCTTGGAGAGGGATACGCAGTATTTT. The rearrangement links TRBV5-4 to TRBJ2-3; D is unresolved. Germline assignment: CDR1 SGHNT and CDR2 YYREEE (reference sequence). The V gene lost 0 bases and the J gene lost 6 bases, with 5 bases spanning the gap. The CDR3 extends over 12 amino acids.

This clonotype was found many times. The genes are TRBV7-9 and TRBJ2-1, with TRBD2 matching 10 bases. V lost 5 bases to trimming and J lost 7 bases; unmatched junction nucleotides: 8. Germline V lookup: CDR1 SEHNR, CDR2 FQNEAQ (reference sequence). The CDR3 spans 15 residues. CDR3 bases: TGTGCCAGCAGCCCGAAAATACTAGCGGGGAATGAGCAGTTCTTC. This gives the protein CASSPKILAGNEQFF. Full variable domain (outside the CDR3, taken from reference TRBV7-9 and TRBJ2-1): DTGVSQNPRHKITKRGQNVTFRCDPISEHNRLYWYRQTLGQGPEFLTYFQNEAQLEKSRLLSDRFSAERPKGSFSTLEIQRTEQGDSAMYLCASSPKILAGNEQFFGPGTRLTVL.

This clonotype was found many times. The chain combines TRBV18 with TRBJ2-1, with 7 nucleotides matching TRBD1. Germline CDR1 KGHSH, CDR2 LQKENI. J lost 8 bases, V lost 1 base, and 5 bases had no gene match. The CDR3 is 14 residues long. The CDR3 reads CASSPRQGRDEQFF. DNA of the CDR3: TGTGCCAGCTCACCACGACAGGGTCGGGATGAGCAGTTCTTC.

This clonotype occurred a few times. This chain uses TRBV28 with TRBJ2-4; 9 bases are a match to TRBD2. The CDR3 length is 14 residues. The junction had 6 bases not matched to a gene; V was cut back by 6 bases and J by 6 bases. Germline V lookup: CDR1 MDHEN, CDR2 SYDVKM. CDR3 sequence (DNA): TGTGCCAGCAGCTCGACTAGCGGTATAAACATTCAGTACTTC. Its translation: CASSSTSGINIQYF.

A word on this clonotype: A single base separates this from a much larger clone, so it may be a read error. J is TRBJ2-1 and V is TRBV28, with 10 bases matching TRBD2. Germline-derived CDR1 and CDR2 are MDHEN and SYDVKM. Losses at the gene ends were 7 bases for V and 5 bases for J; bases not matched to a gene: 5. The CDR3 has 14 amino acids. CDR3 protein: CASKAGGPDNEQFF. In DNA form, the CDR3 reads TGTGCCAGCAAAGCGGGGGGGCCTGACAATGAGCAGTTCTTC.

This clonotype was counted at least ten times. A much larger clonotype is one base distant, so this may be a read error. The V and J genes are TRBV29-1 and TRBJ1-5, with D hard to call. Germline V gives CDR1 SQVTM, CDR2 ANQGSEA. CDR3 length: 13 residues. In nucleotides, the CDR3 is TGCAGGGTTGAAACGGCTAGCAATCAGCCCCAGCATTTT. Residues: CRVETASNQPQHF.

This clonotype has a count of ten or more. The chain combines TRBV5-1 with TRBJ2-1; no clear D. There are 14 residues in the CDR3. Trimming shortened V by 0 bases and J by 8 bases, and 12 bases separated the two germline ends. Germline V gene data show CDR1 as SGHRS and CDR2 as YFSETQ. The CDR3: CASSLGRSTDEQFF. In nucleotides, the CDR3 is TGCGCCAGCAGCTTGGGGCGATCTACGGATGAGCAGTTCTTC.

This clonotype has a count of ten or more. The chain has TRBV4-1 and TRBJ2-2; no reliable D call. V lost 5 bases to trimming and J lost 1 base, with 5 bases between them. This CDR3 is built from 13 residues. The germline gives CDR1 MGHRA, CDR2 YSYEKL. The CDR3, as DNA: TGCGCCAGCAGCGGGGTGAACACCGGGGAGCTGTTTTTT. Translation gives CASSGVNTGELFF.

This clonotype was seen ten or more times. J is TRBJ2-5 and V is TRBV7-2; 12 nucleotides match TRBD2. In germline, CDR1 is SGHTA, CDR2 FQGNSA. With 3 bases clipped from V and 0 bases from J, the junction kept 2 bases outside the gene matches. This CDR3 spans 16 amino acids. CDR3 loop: CASSFGLAGYQETQYF. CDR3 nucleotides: TGTGCCAGCAGCTTCGGACTAGCGGGGTACCAAGAGACCCAGTACTTC.

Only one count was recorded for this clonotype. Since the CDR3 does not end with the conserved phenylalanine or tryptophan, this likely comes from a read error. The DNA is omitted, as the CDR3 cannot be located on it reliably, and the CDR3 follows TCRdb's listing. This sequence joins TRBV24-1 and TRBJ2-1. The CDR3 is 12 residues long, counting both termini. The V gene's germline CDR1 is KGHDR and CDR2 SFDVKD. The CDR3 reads CATSDSLNEQLL.

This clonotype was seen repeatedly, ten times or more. The CDR3 sequence is CATSRDLETQYF. The CDR3 DNA sequence: TGTGCCACCAGCAGAGATCTAGAGACCCAGTACTTC. The chain uses TRBV15 and TRBJ2-5; D is unclear. Between the trimmed V and J ends, which lost 0 bases and 4 bases, there was a span of 3 bases. Germline-derived CDR1 and CDR2 are LNHNV and YYDKDF (reference sequence). This CDR3 is 12 amino acids long. Full variable domain (missing parts from reference TRBV15 and TRBJ2-5): DAMVIQNPRYQVTQFGKPVTLSCSQTLNHNVMYWYQQKSSQAPKLLFHYYDKDFNNEADTPDNFQSRRPNTSFCFLDIRSPGLGDTAMYLCATSRDLETQYFGPGTRLLVL.

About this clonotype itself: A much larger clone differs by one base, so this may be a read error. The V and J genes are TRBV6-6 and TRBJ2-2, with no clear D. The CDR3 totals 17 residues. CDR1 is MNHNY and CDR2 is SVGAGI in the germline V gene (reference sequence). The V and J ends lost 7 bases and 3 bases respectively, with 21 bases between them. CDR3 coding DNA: TGTGCCAGCATCTTAGCCCCCTACAGCTCGTACACCGGGGAGCTGTTTTTT. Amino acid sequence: CASILAPYSSYTGELFF.

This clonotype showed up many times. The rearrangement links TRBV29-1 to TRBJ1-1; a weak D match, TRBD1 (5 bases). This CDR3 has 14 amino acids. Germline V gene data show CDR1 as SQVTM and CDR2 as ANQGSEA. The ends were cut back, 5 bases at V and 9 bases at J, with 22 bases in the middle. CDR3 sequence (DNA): TGCAGCGTTTCGACTCAGGACACCCAAGGGAAAGCTTTCTTT. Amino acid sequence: CSVSTQDTQGKAFF.

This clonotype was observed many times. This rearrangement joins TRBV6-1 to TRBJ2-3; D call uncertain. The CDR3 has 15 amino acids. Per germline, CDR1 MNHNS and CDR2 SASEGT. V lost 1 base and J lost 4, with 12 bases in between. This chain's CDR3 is CASSEGLKWADTQYF. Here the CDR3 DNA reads TGTGCCAGCAGTGAAGGTCTAAAATGGGCAGATACGCAGTATTTT.

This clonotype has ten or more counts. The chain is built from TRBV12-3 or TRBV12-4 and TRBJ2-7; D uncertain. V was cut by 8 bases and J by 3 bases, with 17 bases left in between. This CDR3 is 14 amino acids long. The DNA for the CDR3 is TGTGCCAGCGCCCGAGCCGGCGGATACTACGAGCAGTACTTC. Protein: CASARAGGYYEQYF.

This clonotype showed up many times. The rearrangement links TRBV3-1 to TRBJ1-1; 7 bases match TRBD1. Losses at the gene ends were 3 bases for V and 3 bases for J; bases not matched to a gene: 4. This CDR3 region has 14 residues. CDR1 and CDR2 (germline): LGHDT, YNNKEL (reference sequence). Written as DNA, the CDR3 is TGTGCCAGCAGCCATGAGGGGGCAGACACTGAAGCTTTCTTT. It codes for CASSHEGADTEAFF.

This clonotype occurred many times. CDR3 residues: CASRRDRYDEQFF. The CDR3 coding sequence is TGTGCCAGCAGGCGGGACAGGTACGATGAGCAGTTCTTC. The rearrangement joins TRBV2 to TRBJ2-1; 8 bases fit TRBD1. The junction had 6 bases not matched to a gene; V was cut back by 6 bases and J by 8 bases. The germline V gene has CDR1 SNHLY and CDR2 FYNNEI. The length of the CDR3 is 13 residues.

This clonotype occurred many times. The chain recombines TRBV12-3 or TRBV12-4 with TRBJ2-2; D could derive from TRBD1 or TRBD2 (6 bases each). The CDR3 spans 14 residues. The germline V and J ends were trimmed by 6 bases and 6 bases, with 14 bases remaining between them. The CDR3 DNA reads TGTGCCAGCAGCCTACTAGCAGGGGCCGGGGAGCTGTTTTTT. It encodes CASSLLAGAGELFF.

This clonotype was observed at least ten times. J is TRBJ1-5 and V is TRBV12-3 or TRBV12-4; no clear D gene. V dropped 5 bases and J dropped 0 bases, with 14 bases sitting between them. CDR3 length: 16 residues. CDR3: CASSHGRGSSNQPQHF. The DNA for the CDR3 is TGTGCCAGCAGTCACGGACGAGGTTCTAGCAATCAGCCCCAGCATTTT.

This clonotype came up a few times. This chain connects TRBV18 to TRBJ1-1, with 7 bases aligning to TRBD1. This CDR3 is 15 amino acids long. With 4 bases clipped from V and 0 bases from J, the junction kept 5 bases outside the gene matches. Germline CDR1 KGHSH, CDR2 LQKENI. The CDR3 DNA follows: TGTGCCAGCTCACGGGACAGAAAAATGAACACTGAAGCTTTCTTT. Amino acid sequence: CASSRDRKMNTEAFF. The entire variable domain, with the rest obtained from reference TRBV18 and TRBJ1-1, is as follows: NAGVMQNPRHLVRRRGQEARLRCSPMKGHSHVYWYRQLPEEGLKFMVYLQKENIIDESGMPKERFSAEFPKEGPSILRIQQVVRGDSAAYFCASSRDRKMNTEAFFGQGTRLTVV.

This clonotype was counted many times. The CDR3 sequence is CASSPRGGLEKLFF. The CDR3 DNA reads as TGTGCCAGCAGCCCCCGGGGGGGGCTCGAAAAACTGTTTTTT. The J gene is TRBJ1-4, the V gene TRBV7-2; D may be TRBD1 (6 bases). V shed 5 bases and J shed 8 bases, with 15 bases lying between them. The CDR3 runs 14 residues. The germline CDR1 and CDR2 sequences are SGHTA and FQGNSA.